Each of the 14 T cell receptor beta chains below was sequenced from the same sample in a study of OX40 agonist ivuxolimab in advanced cancers. Here immunoSEQ multiplex PCR was the method, and the copy in TCRdb shows in-frame clones only, minus some. The profile covers tens of thousands of clones, with around 87% appearing a single time and over 0.75% taken by the ten largest. The sequencing here drew on CD4+ or CD8+ T cells sorted from blood, taken in a trial of the OX40 agonist ivuxolimab. The receptors derive from an adult with an advanced solid tumor such as melanoma, head and neck, liver or kidney cancer.

The chain combines TRBV18 with TRBJ2-5, with TRBD1 as a possible D gene (5 bases). The germline V gene has CDR1 KGHSH and CDR2 LQKENI. The germline V and J ends were trimmed by 9 bases and 1 base, with 15 bases remaining between them. The length of the CDR3 is 14 residues. The CDR3 nucleotides are TGTGCCAGTAAAGCAGGGAACTCCCAAGAGACCCAGTACTTC. Translating it yields CASKAGNSQETQYF.

This chain connects TRBV1 to TRBJ1-2. TRBV1 is noted as a pseudogene. The CDR3 is made up of 16 amino acids. The CDR3 DNA is TGCACCAGCAGCCAAGCACGACGACGGGGTTTCTATGGCTACACCTTC. It encodes CTSSQARRRGFYGYTF.

CDR3 residues: CASGLVLGTSAKTGTQYF. In nucleotides, the CDR3 is TGTGCTAGTGGTTTGGTACTCGGGACTAGCGCCAAGACGGGGACCCAGTACTTC. J is TRBJ2-5 and V is TRBV12-5; the match to TRBD2 covers 10 bases. V trimming: 0 bases; J trimming: 7 bases; junction bases outside the gene matches: 14. The CDR3 loop spans 18 amino acids. Germline-derived CDR1 and CDR2 are LGHNT and FRNRAP.

The rearrangement joins TRBV19 to TRBJ2-1; 13 bases fit TRBD2. CDR3 size: 16 residues. Germline lookup yields CDR1 LNHDA and CDR2 SQIVND (reference sequence). The trim removed 7 bases at V and 4 bases at J, leaving 7 bases unmatched. The CDR3 region is CASTPILAGGYNEQFF. Here the CDR3 DNA reads TGTGCCAGTACCCCGATACTAGCGGGGGGGTACAATGAGCAGTTCTTC.

The chain links TRBV11-3 to TRBJ2-7; possibly TRBD1 or TRBD2 for D (5 bases each). CDR3 size: 13 residues. The germline CDR1 and CDR2 sequences are SGHNT and YENEEA. V was shortened by 5 bases and J by 7 bases, with 15 bases between the two germline ends. The DNA for the CDR3 is TGTGCCAGCAGCCGGGACGCCCTCGGGGAGCAGTACTTC. It specifies CASSRDALGEQYF.

Comments on this clone: This specimen includes other DNA sequences encoding the same CDR3. The chain joins TRBV5-1 to TRBJ2-1; D perhaps matches TRBD1 (5 bases). Germline V gives CDR1 SGHRS, CDR2 YFSETQ. The CDR3 covers 13 residues. V shed 7 bases and J shed 9 bases, with 17 bases lying between them. CDR3 DNA: TGCGCCAGCCTGGGGCAGGGTGGTGCTGAGCAGTTCTTC. It codes for CASLGQGGAEQFF.

The chain recombines TRBV15 with TRBJ1-2; D is perhaps TRBD1 (5 bases). V was cut by 0 bases and J by 7 bases, with 12 bases left in between. This CDR3 contains 14 residues. Germline CDR1 and CDR2: LNHNV and YYDKDF (reference sequence). The CDR3 is CATSRDGAPLGYTF. For the CDR3, the DNA is TGTGCCACCAGCAGAGATGGGGCCCCCCTTGGCTACACCTTC.

The J gene is TRBJ2-2, the V gene TRBV4-2, with 12 positions matching TRBD2. With V trimmed by 1 base and J by 4 bases, 7 bases remained unmatched. Germline V gene data show CDR1 as LGHNA and CDR2 as YNFKEQ. The CDR3 covers 18 residues. CDR3 nucleotide sequence: TGTGCCAGCAGCCAAGGTCCGACTAGCGGGGGCTCCACCGGGGAGCTGTTTTTT. Protein product: CASSQGPTSGGSTGELFF.

The genes are TRBV2 and TRBJ2-7, with D perhaps TRBD1 (5 bases). The germline gives CDR1 SNHLY, CDR2 FYNNEI. This CDR3 has 12 amino acids. Trimming removed 6 bases at V and 3 bases at J, with 9 bases between. The DNA for the CDR3 is TGTGCCAGCAGGGGGCCCGGCTACGAGCAGTACTTC. Amino acids: CASRGPGYEQYF. Supplemented by reference TRBV2 and TRBJ2-7, the full variable domain reads EPEVTQTPSHQVTQMGQEVILRCVPISNHLYFYWYRQILGQKVEFLVSFYNNEISEKSEIFDDQFSVERPDGSNFTLKIRSTKLEDSAMYFCASRGPGYEQYFGPGTRLTVT.

This sequence joins TRBV7-9 and TRBJ2-7; D is uncertain. The V end was cut by 2 bases, the J end by 2 bases, with 13 bases between. Per the germline V gene, CDR1 is SEHNR and CDR2 is FQNEAQ (reference sequence). The CDR3 has 15 amino acids. CDR3: CASSLLRDWTYEQYF. The DNA of the CDR3 is TGTGCCAGCAGCTTATTACGCGACTGGACCTACGAGCAGTACTTC. Variable domain in full (rest from reference TRBV7-9 and TRBJ2-7): DTGVSQNPRHKITKRGQNVTFRCDPISEHNRLYWYRQTLGQGPEFLTYFQNEAQLEKSRLLSDRFSAERPKGSFSTLEIQRTEQGDSAMYLCASSLLRDWTYEQYFGPGTRLTVT.

This sequence joins TRBV4-1 and TRBJ2-3; D call uncertain. CDR3 length: 15 residues. Germline V lookup: CDR1 MGHRA, CDR2 YSYEKL. V lost 1 base and J lost 0, with 8 bases in between. The CDR3 is CASSQGPQSTDTQYF. In DNA, the CDR3 is TGCGCCAGCAGCCAAGGGCCCCAGAGCACAGATACGCAGTATTTT.

This chain connects TRBV2 to TRBJ1-5; tentative D call: TRBD1 (6 bases). The CDR3 is 14 amino acids. The germline V gene encodes CDR1 SNHLY and CDR2 FYNNEI. Trimming removed 6 bases from V and 0 bases from J, with 9 bases in between. CDR3 loop: CASRRGVSNQPQHF. The CDR3 nucleotides are TGTGCCAGCAGGAGGGGGGTTAGCAATCAGCCCCAGCATTTT. Looking up the rest from reference TRBV2 and TRBJ1-5 gives the full variable domain: EPEVTQTPSHQVTQMGQEVILRCVPISNHLYFYWYRQILGQKVEFLVSFYNNEISEKSEIFDDQFSVERPDGSNFTLKIRSTKLEDSAMYFCASRRGVSNQPQHFGDGTRLSIL.

V and J are TRBV28 and TRBJ2-7; D tentatively reads TRBD1 or TRBD2 (5 bases each). Germline V CDR1 and CDR2: MDHEN, SYDVKM. V gave up 5 bases and J gave up 3 bases, with 20 bases separating them. The CDR3 has 16 amino acids. CDR3 nucleotides: TGTGCCAGCAGTCACGTTGGGGGAAAAGGTATCTACGAGCAGTACTTC. Protein: CASSHVGGKGIYEQYF. The complete variable domain, with remaining parts taken from reference TRBV28 and TRBJ2-7, reads DVKVTQSSRYLVKRTGEKVFLECVQDMDHENMFWYRQDPGLGLRLIYFSYDVKMKEKGDIPEGYSVSREKKERFSLILESASTNQTSMYLCASSHVGGKGIYEQYFGPGTRLTVT.

The genes are TRBV7-3 and TRBJ1-1, with D unresolved. This CDR3 has 13 amino acids. Trimming took 0 bases from V and 10 from J, leaving 12 bases between them. The germline CDR1 and CDR2 sequences are SGHTA and FQGTGA. In DNA form, the CDR3 reads TGTGCCAGCAGCTTAACAGGGCAAGGGAGAGCTTTCTTT. Encoded protein: CASSLTGQGRAFF. Full variable domain (rest looked up from reference TRBV7-3 and TRBJ1-1): GAGVSQTPSNKVTEKGKYVELRCDPISGHTALYWYRQSLGQGPEFLIYFQGTGAADDSGLPNDRFFAVRPEGSVSTLKIQRTERGDSAVYLCASSLTGQGRAFFGQGTRLTVV.